The sequence of this T cell receptor beta chain was determined in a study of T cells after yellow fever vaccination. Concerning this clonotype itself: Its antigen is not identified.

CDR3 length equals 15 residues. The V gene's germline CDR1 is MNHEY and CDR2 SVGAGI. V shed 0 bases and J 6 bases; nucleotides not matched to a gene: 3. TCRdb fed the 5' RACE reads into MiXCR, producing one record per CDR3 protein. The table has a few hundred thousand distinct CDR3 sequences, 7.5% to 9.5% seen once. The study, taken as a whole, reports: Only a minor proportion of clonotypes was detected across both CD4 and CD8 compartments. Though weaker, the secondary response peaked faster, on day 5 versus 15.

The TCR comes from a man aged 18 to 30 who received the YFV17D yellow fever vaccine. The sequencing here drew on CD4+ T cells sorted from PBMCs, taken 5 days after the yellow fever booster vaccination. The genes are TRBV6-5 and TRBJ2-3; 10 bases fit TRBD2. The CDR3 spells CASSYSQRGGDTQYF. The CDR3 region has the DNA TGTGCCAGCAGTTACTCGCAGCGGGGGGGGGATACGCAGTATTTT.